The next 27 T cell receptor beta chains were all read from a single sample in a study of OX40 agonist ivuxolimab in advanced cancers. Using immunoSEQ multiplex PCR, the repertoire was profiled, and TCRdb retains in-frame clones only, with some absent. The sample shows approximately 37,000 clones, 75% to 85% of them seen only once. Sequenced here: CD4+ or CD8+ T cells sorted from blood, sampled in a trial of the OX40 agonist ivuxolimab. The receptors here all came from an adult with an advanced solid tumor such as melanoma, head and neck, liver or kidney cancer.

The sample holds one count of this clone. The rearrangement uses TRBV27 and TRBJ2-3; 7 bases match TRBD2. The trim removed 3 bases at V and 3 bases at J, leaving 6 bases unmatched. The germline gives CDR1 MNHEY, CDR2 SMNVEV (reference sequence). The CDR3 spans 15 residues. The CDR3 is CASSFLSGVTDTQYF. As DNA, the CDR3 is TGTGCCAGCAGTTTTTTGAGCGGGGTGACAGATACGCAGTATTTT.

The CDR3 DNA sequence: TGTGCCAGCAGTGATGGGCAGGGAGGTGAAAAACTGTTTTTT. It specifies CASSDGQGGEKLFF. The rearrangement links TRBV6-1 to TRBJ1-4; TRBD1 might be the D (5 bases). CDR3 length: 14 residues. V shed 3 bases and J shed 7 bases, with 12 bases lying between them. The germline gives CDR1 MNHNS, CDR2 SASEGT.

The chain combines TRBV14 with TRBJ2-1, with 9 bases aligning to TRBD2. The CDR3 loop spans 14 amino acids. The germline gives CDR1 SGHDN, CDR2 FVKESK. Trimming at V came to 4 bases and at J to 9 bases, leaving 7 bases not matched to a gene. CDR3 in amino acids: CASSPGTSFSEQFF. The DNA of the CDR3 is TGTGCCAGCAGCCCCGGGACTAGCTTCAGTGAGCAGTTCTTC.

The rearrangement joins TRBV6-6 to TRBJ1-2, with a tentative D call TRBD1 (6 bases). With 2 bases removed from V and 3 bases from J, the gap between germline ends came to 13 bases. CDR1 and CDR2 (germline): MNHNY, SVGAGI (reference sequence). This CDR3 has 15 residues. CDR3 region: CASSYQGGHDYGYTF. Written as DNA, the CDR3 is TGTGCCAGCAGTTACCAAGGGGGGCATGACTATGGCTACACCTTC.

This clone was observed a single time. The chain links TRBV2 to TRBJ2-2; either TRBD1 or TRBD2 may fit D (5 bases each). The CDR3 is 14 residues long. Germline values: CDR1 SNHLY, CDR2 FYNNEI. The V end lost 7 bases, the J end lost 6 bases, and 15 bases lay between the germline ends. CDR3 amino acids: CASKGDRDAGELFF. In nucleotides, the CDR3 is TGTGCCAGCAAAGGGGACCGGGATGCCGGGGAGCTGTTTTTT.

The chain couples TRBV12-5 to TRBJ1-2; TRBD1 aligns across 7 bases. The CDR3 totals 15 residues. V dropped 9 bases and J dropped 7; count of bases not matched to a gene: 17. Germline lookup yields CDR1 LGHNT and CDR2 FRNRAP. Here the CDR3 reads CASITGEGFGGGYTF. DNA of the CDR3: TGTGCTAGCATCACAGGGGAGGGATTCGGGGGTGGCTACACCTTC.

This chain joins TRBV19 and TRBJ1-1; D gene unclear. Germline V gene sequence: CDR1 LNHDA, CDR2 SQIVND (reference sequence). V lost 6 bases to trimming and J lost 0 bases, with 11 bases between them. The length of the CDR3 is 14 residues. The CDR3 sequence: CASSMDGVNTEAFF. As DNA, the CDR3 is TGTGCCAGTAGCATGGACGGAGTGAACACTGAAGCTTTCTTT.

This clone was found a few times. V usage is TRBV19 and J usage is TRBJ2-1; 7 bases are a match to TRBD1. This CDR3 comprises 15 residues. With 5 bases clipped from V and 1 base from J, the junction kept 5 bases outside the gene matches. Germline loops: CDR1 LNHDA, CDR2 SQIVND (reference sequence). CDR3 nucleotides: TGTGCCAGTAGTCCGACAGGGTTGTCCTACAATGAGCAGTTCTTC. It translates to CASSPTGLSYNEQFF.

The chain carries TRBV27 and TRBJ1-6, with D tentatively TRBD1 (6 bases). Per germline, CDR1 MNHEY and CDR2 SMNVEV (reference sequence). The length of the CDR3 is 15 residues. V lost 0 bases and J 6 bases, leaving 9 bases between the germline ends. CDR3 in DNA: TGTGCCAGCAGTTTATCCGGACAGATTAATTCACCCCTCCACTTT. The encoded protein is CASSLSGQINSPLHF.

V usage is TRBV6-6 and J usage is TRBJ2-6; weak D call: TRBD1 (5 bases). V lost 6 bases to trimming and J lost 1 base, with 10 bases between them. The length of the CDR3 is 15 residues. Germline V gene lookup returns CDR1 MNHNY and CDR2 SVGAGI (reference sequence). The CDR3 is CASSPRVSGANVLTF. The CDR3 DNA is TGTGCCAGCAGCCCCAGGGTGTCTGGGGCCAACGTCCTGACTTTC.

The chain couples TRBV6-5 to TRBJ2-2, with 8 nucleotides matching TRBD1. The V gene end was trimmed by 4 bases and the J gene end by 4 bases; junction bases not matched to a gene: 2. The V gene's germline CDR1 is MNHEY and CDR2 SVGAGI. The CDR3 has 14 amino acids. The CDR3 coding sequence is TGTGCCAGCAGTTTTACAGGGGGCACCGGGGAGCTGTTTTTT. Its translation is CASSFTGGTGELFF.

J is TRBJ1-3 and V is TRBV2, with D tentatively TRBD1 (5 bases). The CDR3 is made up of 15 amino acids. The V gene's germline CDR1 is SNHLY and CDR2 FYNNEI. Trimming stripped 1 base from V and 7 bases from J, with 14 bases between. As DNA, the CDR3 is TGTGCCAGCAGTGAAGGGCCGGTGGGGGGGAACACCATATATTTT. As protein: CASSEGPVGGNTIYF.

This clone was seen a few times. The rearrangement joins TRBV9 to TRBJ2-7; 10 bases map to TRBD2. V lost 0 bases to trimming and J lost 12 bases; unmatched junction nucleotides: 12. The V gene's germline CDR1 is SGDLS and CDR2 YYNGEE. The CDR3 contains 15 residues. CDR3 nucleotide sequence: TGTGCCAGCAGCGTAGGGTCTAGCGGGGGACTTGGGATGTACTTC. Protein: CASSVGSSGGLGMYF. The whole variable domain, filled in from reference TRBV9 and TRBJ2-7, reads DSGVTQTPKHLITATGQRVTLRCSPRSGDLSVYWYQQSLDQGLQFLIQYYNGEERAKGNILERFSAQQFPDLHSELNLSSLELGDSALYFCASSVGSSGGLGMYFGPGTRLTVT.

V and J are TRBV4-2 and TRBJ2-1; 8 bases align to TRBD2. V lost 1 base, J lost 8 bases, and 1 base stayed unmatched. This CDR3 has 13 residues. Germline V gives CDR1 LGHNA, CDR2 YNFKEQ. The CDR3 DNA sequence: TGTGCCAGCAGCCAAGGGACTAGCTATGAGCAGTTCTTC. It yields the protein CASSQGTSYEQFF.

CDR3 nucleotide sequence: TGTGCCAGCAGTCCCGACAGGGGGCTCGCTAATGAAAAACTGTTTTTT. Translating it yields CASSPDRGLANEKLFF. The chain combines TRBV28 with TRBJ1-4; 10 bases are a match to TRBD1. CDR1 is MDHEN and CDR2 is SYDVKM in the germline V gene. The V and J ends lost 5 bases and 3 bases, in that order; junction bases with no gene match: 6. CDR3 length: 16 amino acids.

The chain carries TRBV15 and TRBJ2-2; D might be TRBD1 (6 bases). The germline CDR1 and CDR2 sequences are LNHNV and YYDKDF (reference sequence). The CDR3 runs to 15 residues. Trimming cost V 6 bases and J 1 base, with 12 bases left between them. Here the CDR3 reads CATRPSTGNTGELFF. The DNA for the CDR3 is TGTGCCACCAGACCATCGACAGGGAACACCGGGGAGCTGTTTTTT.

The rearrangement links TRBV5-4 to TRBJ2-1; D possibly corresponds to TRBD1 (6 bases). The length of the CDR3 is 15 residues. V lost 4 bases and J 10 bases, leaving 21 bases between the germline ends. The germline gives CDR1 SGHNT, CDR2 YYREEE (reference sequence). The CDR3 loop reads CASSLRDIVYTEQFF. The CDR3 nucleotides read TGTGCCAGCAGCCTCCGGGACATCGTCTACACAGAGCAGTTCTTC.

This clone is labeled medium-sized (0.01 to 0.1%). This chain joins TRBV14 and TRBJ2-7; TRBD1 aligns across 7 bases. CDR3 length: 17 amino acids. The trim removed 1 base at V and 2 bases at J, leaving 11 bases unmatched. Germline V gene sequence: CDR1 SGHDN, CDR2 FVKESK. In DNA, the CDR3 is TGTGCCAGCAGCCAAGCTCGAGACAGGGAATACCCCTACGAGCAGTACTTC. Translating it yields CASSQARDREYPYEQYF.

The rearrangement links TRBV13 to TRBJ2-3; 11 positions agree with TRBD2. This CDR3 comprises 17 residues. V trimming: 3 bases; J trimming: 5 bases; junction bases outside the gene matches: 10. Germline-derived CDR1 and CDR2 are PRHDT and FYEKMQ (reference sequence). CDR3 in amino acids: CASSLVGSGGAEDTQYF. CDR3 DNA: TGTGCCAGCAGCTTGGTGGGTAGCGGGGGGGCTGAAGATACGCAGTATTTT.

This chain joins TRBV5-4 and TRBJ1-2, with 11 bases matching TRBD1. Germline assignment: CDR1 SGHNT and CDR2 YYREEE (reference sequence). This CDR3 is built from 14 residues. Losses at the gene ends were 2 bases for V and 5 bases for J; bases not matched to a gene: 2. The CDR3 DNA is TGTGCCAGCAGCTTAGGACAGGGGGCTTATGGCTACACCTTC. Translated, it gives CASSLGQGAYGYTF.

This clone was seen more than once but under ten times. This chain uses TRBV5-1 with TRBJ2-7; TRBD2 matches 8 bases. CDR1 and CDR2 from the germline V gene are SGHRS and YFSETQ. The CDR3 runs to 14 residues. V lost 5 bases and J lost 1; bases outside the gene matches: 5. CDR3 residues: CASSEAGVSYEQYF. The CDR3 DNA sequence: TGCGCCAGCAGTGAAGCGGGGGTGTCCTACGAGCAGTACTTC.

Here the CDR3 DNA reads TGTGCCAGCAGCTTATCGGGGACCGAAGCTTTCTTT. Its protein is CASSLSGTEAFF. The J gene is TRBJ1-1, the V gene TRBV7-2; D may be TRBD1 (5 bases). The germline CDR1 and CDR2 sequences are SGHTA and FQGNSA. V lost 2 bases and J lost 8, with 9 bases in between. There are 12 residues in the CDR3.

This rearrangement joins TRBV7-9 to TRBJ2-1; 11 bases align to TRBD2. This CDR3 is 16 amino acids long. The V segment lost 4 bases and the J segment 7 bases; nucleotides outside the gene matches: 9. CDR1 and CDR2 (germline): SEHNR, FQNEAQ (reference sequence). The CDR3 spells CASSSPRLAGRNEQFF. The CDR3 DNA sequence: TGTGCCAGCAGCTCCCCAAGACTAGCGGGACGGAATGAGCAGTTCTTC.

The CDR3 sequence is CASSVAPLGTMNTEAFF. In DNA form, the CDR3 reads TGTGCCAGCAGCGTAGCTCCCTTGGGGACAATGAACACTGAAGCTTTCTTT. The chain recombines TRBV9 with TRBJ1-1; D possibly corresponds to TRBD1 (6 bases). The CDR3 is 17 residues long. CDR1 is SGDLS, CDR2 YYNGEE, per germline. Deletions cut 0 bases from V and 0 bases from J, with 15 bases between. Combining the CDR3 with reference TRBV9 and TRBJ1-1 gives the whole variable domain DSGVTQTPKHLITATGQRVTLRCSPRSGDLSVYWYQQSLDQGLQFLIQYYNGEERAKGNILERFSAQQFPDLHSELNLSSLELGDSALYFCASSVAPLGTMNTEAFFGQGTRLTVV.

CDR3 coding DNA: TGTGCCAGCAGTTTATCCTCTTGGGGTGAGACCCAGTACTTC. Its translation is CASSLSSWGETQYF. V is TRBV27 and J is TRBJ2-5, with D unresolved. With 0 bases removed from V and 5 bases from J, the gap between germline ends came to 10 bases. The CDR3 contains 14 residues. The germline V gene encodes CDR1 MNHEY and CDR2 SMNVEV (reference sequence).

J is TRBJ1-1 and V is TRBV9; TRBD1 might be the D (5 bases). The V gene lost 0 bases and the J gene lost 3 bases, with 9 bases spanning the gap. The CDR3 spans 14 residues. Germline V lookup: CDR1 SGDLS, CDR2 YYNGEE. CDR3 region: CASSVVGGDTEAFF. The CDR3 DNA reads TGTGCCAGCAGCGTAGTGGGGGGAGACACTGAAGCTTTCTTT.

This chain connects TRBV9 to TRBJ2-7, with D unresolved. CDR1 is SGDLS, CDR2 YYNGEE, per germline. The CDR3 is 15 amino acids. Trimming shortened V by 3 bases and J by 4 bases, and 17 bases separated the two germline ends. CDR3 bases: TGTGCCAGCAGCGACGGGTCTCAAACAGATTACGAGCAGTACTTC. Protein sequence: CASSDGSQTDYEQYF.